The 3 T cell receptor beta chains presented below share a single source sample, sequenced in a study of cytomegalovirus exposure and HLA in healthy donors. This PCR relied on a set of 60 Vbeta primers and 13 Jbeta primers. Sequencing was performed with immunoSEQ multiplex PCR; in TCRdb, only in-frame clones are kept and a portion is missing. Its table lists approximately 200,000 clones. The sequencing input was PBMCs. Every receptor here comes from a boy aged 5-17 years in good health and CMV-seronegative.

The chain uses TRBV15 and TRBJ1-2, with 8 bases fitting TRBD1. The length of the CDR3 is 15 residues. Trimming took 5 bases from V and 0 from J; bases not matched to a gene: 5. Per the germline V gene, CDR1 is LNHNV and CDR2 is YYDKDF (reference sequence). CDR3 region: CATSSGTGPNYGYTF. In DNA form, the CDR3 reads TGTGCCACCAGCTCCGGGACAGGACCTAACTATGGCTACACCTTC.

J is TRBJ2-2 and V is TRBV9; unclear D gene. Germline V CDR1 and CDR2: SGDLS, YYNGEE. This CDR3 has 14 residues. V shed 4 bases and J shed 7 bases, with 14 bases lying between them. The CDR3 protein is CASSPRTSGGELFF. The CDR3 nucleotides are TGTGCCAGCAGCCCCCGTACGAGTGGCGGGGAGCTGTTTTTT. Full variable domain (missing parts from reference TRBV9 and TRBJ2-2): DSGVTQTPKHLITATGQRVTLRCSPRSGDLSVYWYQQSLDQGLQFLIQYYNGEERAKGNILERFSAQQFPDLHSELNLSSLELGDSALYFCASSPRTSGGELFFGEGSRLTVL.

This sequence joins TRBV19 and TRBJ1-5, with D possibly being TRBD1 (5 bases). The germline CDR1 and CDR2 sequences are LNHDA and SQIVND (reference sequence). This CDR3 contains 17 residues. Deletions cut 2 bases from V and 0 bases from J, with 14 bases between. The CDR3 DNA is TGTGCCAGTAGTATATGGCAGGGCTCGTATAGCAATCAGCCCCAGCATTTT. It specifies CASSIWQGSYSNQPQHF.